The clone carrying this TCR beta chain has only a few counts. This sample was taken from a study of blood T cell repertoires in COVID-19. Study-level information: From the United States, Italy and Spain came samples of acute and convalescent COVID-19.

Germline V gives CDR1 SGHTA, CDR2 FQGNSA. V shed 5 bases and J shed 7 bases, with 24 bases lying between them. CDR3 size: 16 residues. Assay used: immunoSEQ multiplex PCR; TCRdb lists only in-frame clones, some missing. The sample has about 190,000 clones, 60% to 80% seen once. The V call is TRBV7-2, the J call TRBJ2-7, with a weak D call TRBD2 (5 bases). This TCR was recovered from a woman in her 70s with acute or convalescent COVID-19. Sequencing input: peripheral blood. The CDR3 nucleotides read TGTGCCAGCAGCCGCCAACTAGAGGGTACCAGTGATGAGCAGTACTTC. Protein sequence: CASSRQLEGTSDEQYF.